These 18 T cell receptor beta chains originate from one sample sequenced in a study of tumor-infiltrating lymphocytes in primary liver carcinoma. Both blood RNA, taken from unsorted whole blood, and germline DNA were extracted. Priming with a constant-region primer yielded TCR beta cDNA from about 510 ng total RNA. Three nested multiplex PCR rounds of slightly modified ARM-PCR generated TCR beta libraries. Amplification in the first two PCR rounds was performed using TRBV1-TRBV30 forward primers and a C-beta reverse primer for roughly 10 cycles each. TCRdb reprocessed the multiplex PCR reads with MiXCR, giving one entry per CDR3 protein. The data hold fewer than 400,000 distinct CDR3 sequences, with around 50% observed a single time. Input material: peripheral blood. Every receptor here comes from a woman aged 25 to 39 with primary liver carcinoma and hepatitis B virus infection.

A few counts support this clonotype. This chain links TRBV6-5 with TRBJ1-5; 9 nucleotides agree with TRBD1. Trimming cost V 6 bases and J 7 bases; bases outside gene matches: 7. The germline CDR1 and CDR2 sequences are MNHEY and SVGAGI. The CDR3 covers 14 residues. CDR3 protein: CASSRGTGRQPQHF. DNA for the CDR3: TGTGCCAGCAGCCGGGGGACAGGGAGGCAGCCCCAGCATTTT.

This clonotype was found a few times. V and J are TRBV10-3 and TRBJ1-4, with 8 positions matching TRBD1. Germline assignment: CDR1 ENHRY and CDR2 SYGVKD. This CDR3 is 20 amino acids long. The trim removed 2 bases at V and 4 bases at J, leaving 18 bases unmatched. CDR3 bases: TGTGCCATCAGTGAGCTCCGGACAGGGCAACGCCGCTTTAATAATGAAAAACTGTTTTTT. Encoded protein: CAISELRTGQRRFNNEKLFF.

With regard to this clonotype: A much more abundant neighbour one base away suggests this may be a read error. J is TRBJ2-7 and V is TRBV6-5, with D perhaps matching TRBD1 (6 bases). The V gene lost 9 bases and the J gene lost 2 bases, with 14 bases spanning the gap. CDR3 size: 13 residues. Germline V gives CDR1 MNHEY, CDR2 SVGAGI. CDR3 in DNA: TGTGCCAGTTATGGGGGCCCCACCTACGAGCAGTACTTC. Its protein is CASYGGPTYEQYF.

With regard to this clonotype: Possible read error: a much larger clone is one base away. Since the CDR3 does not end with the conserved phenylalanine or tryptophan, this likely comes from a read error. The rearrangement joins TRBV29-1 to TRBJ2-5; 9 nucleotides line up with TRBD2. The J segment lost 5 bases and the V segment lost 7 bases, leaving 5 bases of the junction unmatched. Germline V gene lookup returns CDR1 SQVTM and CDR2 ANQGSEA. The length of the CDR3 is 12 residues. CDR3 DNA sequence: TGCAGCGCGACTAGCGGAAGTGAGACCCAGTACCTC. Its translation: CSATSGSETQYL.

The V call is TRBV6-6, the J call TRBJ2-3, with TRBD2 identical over 10 bases. The V gene's germline CDR1 is MNHNY and CDR2 SVGAGI (reference sequence). The V and J ends lost 6 bases and 5 bases, in that order; junction bases with no gene match: 11. The CDR3 runs to 16 residues. The CDR3 DNA is TGTGCCAGCAGATCCTGGGTAGCGGGAGGCCGAGATACGCAGTATTTT. This gives the protein CASRSWVAGGRDTQYF.

This chain connects TRBV5-1 to TRBJ1-1; no clear D. The CDR3 sequence is 13 residues long. Germline V gives CDR1 SGHRS, CDR2 YFSETQ. The V end was cut by 4 bases, the J end by 1 base, with 8 bases between. The CDR3 spells CASSVDGNTEAFF. The CDR3 nucleotides read TGCGCCAGCAGCGTCGACGGGAACACTGAAGCTTTCTTT.

About this clonotype: Given the absence of the conserved phenylalanine or tryptophan at the CDR3 end, a read error is likely. CDR3 region: CAIRIQGQETQYL. CDR3 coding DNA: TGTGCCATCAGGATACAGGGCCAAGAGACCCAGTACTTA. The chain recombines TRBV11-2 with TRBJ2-5; perhaps TRBD1 as D (6 bases). CDR1 and CDR2 from the germline V gene are SGHAT and FQNNGV. This CDR3 has 13 amino acids. Trimming removed 10 bases from V and 1 base from J, with 13 bases in between.

A word on this clonotype: Since a much larger clone is just one base distant, this may be a read error. The J gene is TRBJ2-2, the V gene TRBV4-3; TRBD2 matches at 13 bases. Germline V gene data show CDR1 as LGHNA and CDR2 as YSLEER. The CDR3 length is 17 residues. CDR3 amino acids: CASSQERGLAGTGELLF. The CDR3 DNA reads as TGCGCCAGCAGCCAAGAGAGGGGACTAGCGGGAACCGGGGAGCTGCTTTTT.

This rearrangement joins TRBV5-6 to TRBJ2-5; D gene uncertain. This CDR3 is built from 14 residues. CDR1 and CDR2 from the germline V gene are SGHDT and YYEEEE. The V end lost 0 bases, the J end lost 1 base, and 7 bases lay between the germline ends. The CDR3 sequence: CASSLEVSQETQYF. CDR3 in DNA: TGTGCCAGCAGCTTGGAGGTTAGCCAAGAGACCCAGTACTTC.

About this clonotype: The germline gene is not matched at one end of the junction; a read error may be the cause. The V gene is TRBV6-5, the J gene TRBJ1-1, with D possibly TRBD1 on 6 matching bases. In germline, CDR1 is MNHEY, CDR2 SVGAGI. This CDR3 has 13 amino acids. CDR3 amino acids: CASSYRGLAEALF. CDR3 DNA: TGTGCCAGCAGTTACCGGGGGCTAGCTGAGGCTTTGTTT.

In its sample, this clonotype was seen a few times. The chain carries TRBV28 and TRBJ1-5; D ambiguous. Germline CDR1 is MDHEN and CDR2 is SYDVKM. The CDR3 is made up of 14 amino acids. The V end was cut by 5 bases, the J end by 4 bases, with 12 bases between. Here the CDR3 reads CASSPGAGNQPQHF. In DNA, the CDR3 is TGTGCCAGCAGTCCAGGTGCGGGTAATCAGCCCCAGCATTTT. The variable domain in full, completed from reference TRBV28 and TRBJ1-5, reads DVKVTQSSRYLVKRTGEKVFLECVQDMDHENMFWYRQDPGLGLRLIYFSYDVKMKEKGDIPEGYSVSREKKERFSLILESASTNQTSMYLCASSPGAGNQPQHFGDGTRLSIL.

This chain uses TRBV4-3 with TRBJ2-1; 8 bases are a match to TRBD2. The CDR3 is 16 amino acids. Losses at the gene ends were 0 bases for V and 13 bases for J; bases not matched to a gene: 14. Germline CDR1 is LGHNA and CDR2 is YSLEER. CDR3 amino acids: CASSQDAGGSYSEQFF. The DNA for the CDR3 is TGCGCCAGCAGCCAAGATGCGGGAGGCTCCTACAGTGAACAGTTCTTC.

In the case of this clonotype: A much larger clone is a single base away; this may be a read error. This rearrangement joins TRBV11-1 to TRBJ2-7, with a tentative D call TRBD2 (7 bases). The CDR3 runs to 16 residues. The germline CDR1 and CDR2 sequences are SGHAT and FQDESV (reference sequence). The CDR3 DNA is TGTGTCAGCAGCCTCGGATTGGGGGGGGCCATCTACGAGCAGTACTTC. This sequence encodes CVSSLGLGGAIYEQYF.

Note on this clonotype: The junction does not match germline at one end; this may be a read error. The chain couples TRBV11-1 to TRBJ1-1; no clear D gene. This CDR3 has 13 amino acids. The germline V gene encodes CDR1 SGHAT and CDR2 FQDESV (reference sequence). The CDR3 region is CARSAGRITEAFF. The CDR3 DNA reads as TGTGCCCGCAGTGCGGGCAGGATCACTGAAGCTTTCTTT.

The table lists this clonotype with many counts. The gene calls are TRBV6-2 or TRBV6-3 and TRBJ2-3, with 13 bases aligning to TRBD2. The CDR3 is 16 amino acids. Trimming removed 5 bases from V and 2 bases from J; junction bases left unmatched: 4. CDR1 MNHEY and CDR2 SVGEGT come from the germline V gene. The CDR3 DNA sequence: TGTGCCAGCAGTCGCGGACTAGCGGGAGTCACAGATACGCAGTATTTT. Translated, it gives CASSRGLAGVTDTQYF.

The chain uses TRBV4-3 and TRBJ2-7; D may be TRBD1 (5 bases). There are 16 residues in the CDR3. Germline assignment: CDR1 LGHNA and CDR2 YSLEER. Between the trimmed V and J ends, which lost 4 bases and 2 bases, there was a span of 18 bases. CDR3 loop: CASSLSAGLLTYEQYF. The CDR3 region has the DNA TGCGCCAGCAGCCTTTCGGCAGGGCTGTTAACCTACGAGCAGTACTTC.

V and J are TRBV5-6 and TRBJ2-1; 7 bases line up with TRBD1. The CDR3 has 15 amino acids. Trimming at V came to 1 base and at J to 4 bases, leaving 5 bases not matched to a gene. Per the germline V gene, CDR1 is SGHDT and CDR2 is YYEEEE. CDR3 amino acids: CASSLFSGQYNEQFF. The DNA for the CDR3 is TGTGCCAGCAGCTTGTTTTCGGGACAGTACAATGAGCAGTTCTTC. The full variable domain, completed using reference TRBV5-6 and TRBJ2-1, is DAGVTQSPTHLIKTRGQQVTLRCSPKSGHDTVSWYQQALGQGPQFIFQYYEEEERQRGNFPDRFSGHQFPNYSSELNVNALLLGDSALYLCASSLFSGQYNEQFFGPGTRLTVL.

This clonotype was recorded only once. At one end, the junction sequence differs from germline, possibly due to a read error. The chain carries TRBV5-1 and TRBJ2-7; perhaps TRBD2 as D (6 bases). The germline gives CDR1 SGHRS, CDR2 YFSETQ. The CDR3 length is 12 residues. The CDR3 DNA follows: TGCGTCAGCAGCTTGGAGGGGAACGAGCAGTACTTC. Translation gives CVSSLEGNEQYF.